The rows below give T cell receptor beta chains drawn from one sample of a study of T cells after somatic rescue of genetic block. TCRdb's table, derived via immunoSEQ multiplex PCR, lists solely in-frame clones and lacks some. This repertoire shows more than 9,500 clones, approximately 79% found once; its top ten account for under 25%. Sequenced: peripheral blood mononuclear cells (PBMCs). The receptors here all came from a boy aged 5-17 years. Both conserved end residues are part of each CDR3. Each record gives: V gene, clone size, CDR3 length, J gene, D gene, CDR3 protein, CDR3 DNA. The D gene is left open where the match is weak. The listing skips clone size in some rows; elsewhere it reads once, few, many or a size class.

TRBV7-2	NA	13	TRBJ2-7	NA	CASSLGAPYEQYF	TGTGCCAGCAGCTTGGGGGCCCCTTACGAGCAGTACTTC
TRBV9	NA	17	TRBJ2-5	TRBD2	CASSVGTSARLGETQYF	TGTGCCAGCAGCGTCGGGACTAGCGCGAGGTTGGGAGAGACCCAGTACTTC
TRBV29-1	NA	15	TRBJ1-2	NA	CSVEDLAGNGYGYTF	TGCAGCGTTGAAGATCTAGCAGGCAATGGGTATGGCTACACCTTC
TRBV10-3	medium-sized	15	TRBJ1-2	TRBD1	CAISVNGQGGYGYTF	TGTGCCATCAGTGTGAACGGACAGGGCGGCTATGGCTACACCTTC
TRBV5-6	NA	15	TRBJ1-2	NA	CASSLGEWVPYGYTF	TGTGCCAGCAGCTTGGGGGAGTGGGTACCGTATGGCTACACCTTC
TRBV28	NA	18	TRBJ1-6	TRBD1	CASSIRTGGFSYNSPLHF	TGTGCCAGCAGTATCCGGACAGGGGGCTTCTCCTATAATTCACCCCTCCACTTT
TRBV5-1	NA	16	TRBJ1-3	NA	CASSLEGVLSGNTIYF	TGCGCCAGCAGCTTGGAGGGGGTACTCTCTGGAAACACCATATATTTT
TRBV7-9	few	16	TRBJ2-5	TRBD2	CASSPGAGGHQETQYF	TGTGCCAGCAGCCCGGGTGCGGGGGGCCATCAAGAGACCCAGTACTTC
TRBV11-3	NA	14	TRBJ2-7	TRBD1	CASSPGQGVYEQYF	TGTGCCAGCAGCCCGGGACAGGGCGTCTACGAGCAGTACTTC
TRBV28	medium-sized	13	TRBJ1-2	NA	CASSRGVNYGYTF	TGTGCCAGCAGTCGAGGAGTTAACTATGGCTACACCTTC
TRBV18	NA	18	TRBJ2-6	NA	CASSPGRGWGSGANVLTF	TGTGCCAGCTCACCCGGTAGGGGGTGGGGATCTGGGGCCAACGTCCTGACTTTC
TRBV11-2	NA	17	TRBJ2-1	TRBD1	CASSFPPSGTGRNEQFF	TGTGCCAGCAGCTTTCCCCCTTCCGGGACAGGGCGCAATGAGCAGTTCTTC
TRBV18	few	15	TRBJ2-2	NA	CASSPSTANTGELFF	TGTGCCAGCTCACCTTCGACAGCGAACACCGGGGAGCTGTTTTTT
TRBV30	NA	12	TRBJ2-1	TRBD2	CAVYSGGAKQFF	TGTGCGGTTTATAGCGGGGGGGCAAAGCAGTTCTTC
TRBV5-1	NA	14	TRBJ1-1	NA	CASSHGLSNTEAFF	TGCGCCAGCAGCCACGGACTCTCGAACACTGAAGCTTTCTTT
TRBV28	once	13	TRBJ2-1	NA	CASSPGTYNEQFF	TGTGCCAGCAGTCCAGGGACTTACAATGAGCAGTTCTTC
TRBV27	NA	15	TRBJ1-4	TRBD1	CASSYLGTGNEKLFF	TGTGCCAGCAGCTATCTCGGGACAGGGAATGAAAAACTGTTTTTT
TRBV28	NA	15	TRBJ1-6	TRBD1	CASSPADRRNSPLHF	TGTGCCAGCAGTCCCGCGGACAGGAGGAATTCACCCCTCCACTTT
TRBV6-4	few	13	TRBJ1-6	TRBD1	CASSLTGQSPLHF	TGTGCCAGCAGCCTGACAGGGCAGTCACCCCTCCACTTT
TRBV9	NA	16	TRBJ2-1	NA	CASSAQGRRAYNEQFF	TGTGCCAGCAGCGCCCAGGGGAGAAGGGCTTACAATGAGCAGTTCTTC
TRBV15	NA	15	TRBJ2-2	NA	CATSRDDRHTGELFF	TGTGCCACCAGCAGAGATGACAGACACACCGGGGAGCTGTTTTTT
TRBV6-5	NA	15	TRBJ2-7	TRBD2	CASSPVGTKTYEQYF	TGTGCCAGCAGCCCCGTGGGGACTAAAACCTACGAGCAGTACTTC